The 3 T cell receptor beta chains below were found in one sample sequenced in a study of shared clonotypes between healthy human individuals (dated by TCRdb to 2020 to 2021). The library was generated by the immunoSEQ multiplex PCR assay. Imported from immuneACCESS, the table was reduced by TCRdb to in-frame sequences with V and J called. These copies leave out some clones; in studies compared against another copy, an unresolved V gene accounts for under half, and the cause of the remainder is not known. The sample table shows roughly 1,600,000 clones, and 98% are seen once. 0.36% of the sample is taken by the ten largest. The sequenced sample consisted of naive CD4+ T cells sorted from blood. Interpreted using the paper, the cell subset or site label stands for: CD45RA+ positively selected. The receptor source for this set is a young man in good health.

This clone was picked up one time. The chain combines TRBV6-5 with TRBJ2-5, with D maybe TRBD2 (6 bases). Germline V lookup: CDR1 MNHEY, CDR2 SVGAGI. V was shortened by 8 bases and J by 5 bases, with 18 bases between the two germline ends. CDR3 size: 14 residues. The CDR3 nucleotides read TGTGCCAGCGGACGGACTACTCTCCAGGAGACCCAGTACTTC. This sequence encodes CASGRTTLQETQYF.

The rearrangement links TRBV28 to TRBJ2-3, with D tentatively TRBD1 (5 bases). The ends were cut back, 6 bases at V and 0 bases at J, with 7 bases in the middle. The CDR3 spans 13 residues. Germline V gene data show CDR1 as MDHEN and CDR2 as SYDVKM. The CDR3 is CASSQGSTDTQYF. Written as DNA, the CDR3 is TGTGCCAGCAGCCAGGGAAGCACAGATACGCAGTATTTT.

The V and J genes are TRBV5-1 and TRBJ1-2, with 8 bases identical to TRBD1. The V gene's germline CDR1 is SGHRS and CDR2 YFSETQ. V trimming: 4 bases; J trimming: 8 bases; junction bases outside the gene matches: 16. The CDR3 consists of 16 residues. This CDR3 reads CASSTEPGQGTRGYTF. The CDR3 nucleotides are TGCGCCAGCAGCACGGAGCCCGGACAGGGAACCAGAGGCTACACCTTC.